Given below is one TCR beta chain in context. Nashville, Tennessee was home to all donors, each a Caucasian adult. CDR3 length: 15 amino acids. J lost 2 bases, V lost 6 bases, and 7 bases had no gene match. Germline lookup yields CDR1 KGHSH and CDR2 LQKENI. The data stem from a study of shared clonotypes between healthy human individuals. Overall study context: Each donor contributed plates that comprised three CD4 naive, three CD4 memory, two CD8 naive and one CD8 memory.

Across several immunoSEQ plates, the genomic DNA of each subset was split evenly. Repertoires were generated with immunoSEQ multiplex PCR, while TCRdb's copy carries only in-frame clones and drops some. The sample shows about 1 million clones, about 75% of them seen only once. The TCR originated in a man younger than 35 in good health. This chain links TRBV18 with TRBJ2-3; 8 bases are a match to TRBD2. The sample comprised memory CD4+ T cells sorted from blood. Subset noted: CD45RA-negative fraction. The CDR3 here is CASSQAGDHTDTQYF. In nucleotides, the CDR3 is TGTGCCAGCTCCCAAGCGGGAGACCACACAGATACGCAGTATTTT. Full variable domain (rest looked up from reference TRBV18 and TRBJ2-3): NAGVMQNPRHLVRRRGQEARLRCSPMKGHSHVYWYRQLPEEGLKFMVYLQKENIIDESGMPKERFSAEFPKEGPSILRIQQVVRGDSAAYFCASSQAGDHTDTQYFGPGTRLTVL.